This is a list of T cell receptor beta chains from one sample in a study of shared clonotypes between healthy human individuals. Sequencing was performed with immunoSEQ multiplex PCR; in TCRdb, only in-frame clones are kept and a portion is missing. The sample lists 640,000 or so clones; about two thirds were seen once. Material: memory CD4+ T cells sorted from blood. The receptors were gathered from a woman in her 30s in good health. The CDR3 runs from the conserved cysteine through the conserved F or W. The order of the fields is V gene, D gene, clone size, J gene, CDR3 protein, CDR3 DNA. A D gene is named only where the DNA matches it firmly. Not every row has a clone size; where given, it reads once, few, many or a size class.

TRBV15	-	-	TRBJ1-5	CATSREQVGNQPQHF	TGTGCCACCAGCAGAGAACAGGTTGGCAATCAGCCCCAGCATTTT
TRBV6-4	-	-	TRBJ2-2	CASSRDGEGTGELFF	TGTGCCTCATCCAGGGACGGAGAGGGCACCGGGGAGCTGTTTTTT
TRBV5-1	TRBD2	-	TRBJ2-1	CASSQVAGGLYNEQFF	TGCGCCAGCAGCCAGGTAGCGGGAGGACTATACAATGAGCAGTTCTTC
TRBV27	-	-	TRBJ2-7	CASRTSGGEQYF	TGTGCCAGCAGGACCTCTGGGGGCGAGCAGTACTTC
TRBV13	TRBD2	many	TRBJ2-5	CASSLEAGGGETQYF	TGTGCCAGCAGCTTAGAGGCGGGGGGTGGAGAGACCCAGTACTTC
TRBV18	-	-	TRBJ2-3	CASSLRTSTDTQYF	TGTGCCAGCTCACTCCGGACGAGCACAGATACGCAGTATTTT
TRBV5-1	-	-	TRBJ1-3	CASSLDEGNTIYF	TGCGCCAGCAGCTTGGATGAGGGAAACACCATATATTTT
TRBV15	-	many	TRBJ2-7	CATRGGSGYEQYF	TGTGCCACCAGGGGTGGGTCAGGCTACGAGCAGTACTTC
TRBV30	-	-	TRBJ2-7	CAWSIGREQYF	TGTGCCTGGAGTATTGGTCGCGAGCAGTACTTC
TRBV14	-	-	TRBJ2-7	CASSQVIQGSEQYF	TGTGCCAGCAGCCAAGTAATCCAGGGTTCCGAGCAGTACTTC
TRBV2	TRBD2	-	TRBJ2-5	CAFRLAGLQETQYF	TGTGCCTTTAGACTAGCGGGGCTCCAAGAGACCCAGTACTTC
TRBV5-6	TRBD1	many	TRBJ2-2	CASSGDRGRGELFF	TGTGCCAGCAGCGGGGACAGGGGTCGAGGGGAGCTGTTTTTT
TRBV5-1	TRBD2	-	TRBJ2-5	CASSSTSGNQETQYF	TGCGCCAGCAGCTCGACTAGCGGGAACCAAGAGACCCAGTACTTC
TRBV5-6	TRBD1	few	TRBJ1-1	CASSLTGGSEAFF	TGTGCCAGCAGCTTAACAGGGGGCTCTGAAGCTTTCTTT
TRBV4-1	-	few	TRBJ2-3	CASSQEPDGSTDTQYF	TGCGCCAGCAGCCAAGAGCCGGACGGGAGCACAGATACGCAGTATTTT
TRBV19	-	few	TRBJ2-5	CASSIATGQETQYF	TGTGCCAGTAGTATAGCCACAGGTCAGGAGACCCAGTACTTC
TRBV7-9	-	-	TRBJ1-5	CASSLGLAGNQPQHF	TGTGCCAGCAGCTTAGGTCTGGCGGGGAATCAGCCCCAGCATTTT
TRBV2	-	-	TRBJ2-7	CASSFTPYEQYF	TGTGCCAGCAGCTTCACCCCCTACGAGCAGTACTTC
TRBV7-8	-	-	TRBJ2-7	CASSSVEGSSYEQYF	TGTGCCAGCAGCTCCGTGGAGGGAAGCTCCTACGAGCAGTACTTC
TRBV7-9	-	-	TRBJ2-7	CASSLAGQVTTYEQYF	TGTGCCAGCAGCTTAGCCGGGCAGGTGACAACCTACGAGCAGTACTTC
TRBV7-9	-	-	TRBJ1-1	CASSLFLGNTEAFF	TGTGCCAGCAGCTTATTCTTGGGAAACACTGAAGCTTTCTTT
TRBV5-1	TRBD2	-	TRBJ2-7	CASSFQRGTYEQYF	TGCGCCAGCAGCTTCCAGCGGGGGACCTACGAGCAGTACTTC
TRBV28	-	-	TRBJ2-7	CATTLMMGQYYEQYF	TGTGCCACCACACTTATGATGGGCCAATACTACGAGCAGTACTTC
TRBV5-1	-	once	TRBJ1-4	CASSSGANEKLFF	TGCGCCAGCAGTTCCGGGGCGAATGAAAAACTGTTTTTT
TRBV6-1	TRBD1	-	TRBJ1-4	CASRARDRTNEKLFF	TGTGCCAGCAGGGCCCGGGACAGGACGAATGAAAAACTGTTTTTT
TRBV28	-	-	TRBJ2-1	CASSWTDEQFF	TGTGCCAGCAGTTGGACTGATGAGCAGTTCTTC
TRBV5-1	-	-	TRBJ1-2	CASSYKTGSGDYGYTF	TGCGCCAGCAGCTATAAAACAGGGTCAGGCGACTATGGCTACACCTTC
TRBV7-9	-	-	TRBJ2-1	CASSLGDSSYNEQFF	TGTGCCAGCAGCTTAGGAGACAGCTCCTACAATGAGCAGTTCTTC
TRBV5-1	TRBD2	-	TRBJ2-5	CASSSGGAETQYF	TGCGCCAGCAGTTCCGGGGGGGCGGAGACCCAGTACTTC
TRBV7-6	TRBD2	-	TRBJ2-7	CASSLEGLAGSSYEQYF	TGTGCCAGCAGCTTAGAGGGACTAGCGGGTAGCTCCTACGAGCAGTACTTC
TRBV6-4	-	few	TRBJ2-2	CASSPSANTGELFF	TGTGCCAGCAGTCCTAGCGCGAACACCGGGGAGCTGTTTTTT
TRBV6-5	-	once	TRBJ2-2	CASRQVLETGELFF	TGTGCCAGCAGACAGGTCCTAGAGACCGGGGAGCTGTTTTTT
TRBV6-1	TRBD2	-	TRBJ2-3	CASSEMTSGATDTQYF	TGTGCCAGCAGTGAAATGACTAGCGGGGCCACAGATACGCAGTATTTT
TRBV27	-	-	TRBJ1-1	CGVLCPAFF	TGTGGAGTTCTGTGCCCGGCTTTCTTT
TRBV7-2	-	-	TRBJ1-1	CASRRDTLGTEAFF	TGTGCCAGCAGACGGGACACGCTGGGCACTGAAGCTTTCTTT
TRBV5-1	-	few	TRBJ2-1	CASTKDSSSYNEQFF	TGCGCCAGCACCAAGGACTCTAGCTCCTACAATGAGCAGTTCTTC
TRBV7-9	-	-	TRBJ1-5	CASSLGTQPQHF	TGTGCCAGCAGCTTGGGAACTCAGCCCCAGCATTTT
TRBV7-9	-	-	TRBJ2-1	CASSIDRSSYNEQFF	TGTGCCAGCAGCATAGACAGGTCTTCCTACAATGAGCAGTTCTTC
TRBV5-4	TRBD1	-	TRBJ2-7	CASSVFGTGVGEQYF	TGTGCCAGCAGCGTATTTGGGACAGGCGTGGGGGAGCAGTACTTC
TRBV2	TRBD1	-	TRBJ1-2	CASTGTGYYGYTF	TGTGCCAGCACCGGGACAGGCTACTATGGCTACACCTTC
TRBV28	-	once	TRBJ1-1	CASSLGGEDTEAFF	TGTGCCAGCAGCCTCGGAGGGGAGGACACTGAAGCTTTCTTT
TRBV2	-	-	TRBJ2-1	CASSYSPNEQFF	TGTGCCAGCAGTTACAGCCCCAATGAGCAGTTCTTC
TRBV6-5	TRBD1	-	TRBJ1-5	CASRWRTGSAQHF	TGTGCCAGCAGATGGAGGACAGGATCAGCCCAGCATTTT
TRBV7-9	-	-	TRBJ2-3	CASSLTAARETDTQYF	TGTGCCAGCAGCTTAACGGCCGCACGGGAGACAGATACGCAGTATTTT
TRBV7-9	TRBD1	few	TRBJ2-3	CASSLLGQGVSDTQYF	TGTGCCAGCAGCTTACTCGGACAGGGGGTTTCAGATACGCAGTATTTT
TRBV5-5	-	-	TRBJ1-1	CASSYHDTEAFF	TGTGCCAGCAGCTACCACGACACTGAAGCTTTCTTT
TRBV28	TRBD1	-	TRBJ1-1	CASGNRDSPRGWAFF	TGTGCCAGCGGCAACCGGGACAGTCCCCGGGGATGGGCTTTCTTT
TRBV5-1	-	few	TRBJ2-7	CASSLEPGTYEQYF	TGCGCCAGCAGCTTGGAACCGGGGACCTACGAGCAGTACTTC
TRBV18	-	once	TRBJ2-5	CASSRDQETQYF	TGTGCCAGCTCACGGGACCAAGAGACCCAGTACTTC
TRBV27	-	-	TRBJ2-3	CASSASPDTQYF	TGTGCCAGCAGTGCTAGCCCAGATACGCAGTATTTT
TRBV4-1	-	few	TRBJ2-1	CASSHSGVSNEQFF	TGCGCCAGCAGCCACTCGGGCGTCTCCAATGAGCAGTTCTTC
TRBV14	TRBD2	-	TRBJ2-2	CASSRKLRLAGVNWNTGELFF	TGTGCCAGCAGCCGCAAGCTCCGGCTAGCGGGAGTTAATTGGAACACCGGGGAGCTGTTTTTT
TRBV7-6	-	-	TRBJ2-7	CASSWAGSSYEQYF	TGTGCCAGCAGCTGGGCGGGCAGCTCCTACGAGCAGTACTTC
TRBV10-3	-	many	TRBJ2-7	CAISEGGNSYEQYF	TGTGCCATCAGTGAGGGGGGAAACTCCTACGAGCAGTACTTC
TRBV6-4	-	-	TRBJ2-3	CASSDGRDTQYF	TGTGCCAGCAGTGACGGTCGAGATACGCAGTATTTT